This T cell receptor (beta chain) stems from a study of identical twins. The study's findings and limits: Rather than following the same donors, the conclusions depended on cross-sectional statistical analysis. Low generation probability was overrepresented in out-of-frame alpha sequences shared by twins.

The CDR3 has 15 amino acids. Germline values: CDR1 SNHLY, CDR2 FYNNEI. After removal of 11 bases from V and 0 bases from J, the junction contained 9 bases not matched to a gene. TCRdb reprocessed the 5' RACE reads with MiXCR, giving one entry per CDR3 protein. The repertoire has hundreds of thousands of distinct CDR3 sequences, about 7.1% of them found once; the top ten carry roughly 1.6%. This clonotype was recorded once. The antigen is not known. Healthy Caucasians were all of the donors. The sample was also linked to a second study, of yellow fever vaccine responses in identical twins.

The TCR was taken from a woman between 18 and 29 years old in good health. The V gene is TRBV2, the J gene TRBJ2-1; 8 nucleotides align to TRBD1. Sequencing was performed on PBMCs. The CDR3 DNA follows: TGTGCCCCGAAGGCCGGACAGGGCTCCTACAATGAGCAGTTCTTC. Its translation is CAPKAGQGSYNEQFF.